Each of the 2 T cell receptor beta chains below was sequenced from the same sample in a study of T cells in Graves' hyperthyroidism and ophthalmopathy. TCR beta CDR3 regions were amplified from RNA. During a first-round RT-PCR of the TCR CDR3, the HTBI primer set was used. TCRdb independently ran MiXCR on the multiplex PCR reads; one entry per CDR3 protein. The repertoire holds roughly 400,000 distinct CDR3 sequences, with approximately 14% as singletons. The sample comprised blood. These receptors were taken from a woman under 30 with Graves' hyperthyroidism that later progressed to Graves' ophthalmopathy.

This clonotype was counted at least ten times. The gene calls are TRBV20-1 and TRBJ2-7; 7 bases line up with TRBD2. Germline V gene sequence: CDR1 DFQATT, CDR2 SNEGSKA (reference sequence). The CDR3 totals 15 residues. V was clipped by 0 bases and J by 1 base; unmatched bases: 6. The DNA for the CDR3 is TGCAGTGCTAGAGATTGGGAGGGTTGGTCCTACGAGCAGTACTTC. It encodes CSARDWEGWSYEQYF.

This clonotype was recorded many times. V is TRBV7-9 and J is TRBJ2-7; 8 bases are shared with TRBD1. This CDR3 comprises 14 residues. V lost 5 bases, J lost 3 bases, and 6 bases stayed unmatched. From germline, CDR1 is SEHNR and CDR2 FQNEAQ (reference sequence). The CDR3 sequence: CASSPRQGLYEQYF. The CDR3 DNA reads TGTGCCAGCAGCCCCCGACAGGGGCTCTACGAGCAGTACTTC. Together with reference TRBV7-9 and TRBJ2-7, the CDR3 gives the full variable domain: DTGVSQNPRHKITKRGQNVTFRCDPISEHNRLYWYRQTLGQGPEFLTYFQNEAQLEKSRLLSDRFSAERPKGSFSTLEIQRTEQGDSAMYLCASSPRQGLYEQYFGPGTRLTVT.